The 27 T cell receptor beta chains listed next were all sequenced from one sample in a study of cytomegalovirus exposure and HLA in healthy donors. With 60 Vbeta and 13 Jbeta primers, the PCR was carried out. Measured with immunoSEQ multiplex PCR; TCRdb has only the in-frame clones, and not every one. This table holds 150,000 to 200,000 clones. The specimen sequenced was PBMCs. These receptors all come from a woman in her sixties or seventies in good health and CMV-seronegative.

The gene calls are TRBV4-1 and TRBJ1-6; 7 nucleotides match TRBD1. Germline CDR1 and CDR2: MGHRA and YSYEKL. Trimming cost V 6 bases and J 5 bases; bases outside gene matches: 7. The CDR3 is made up of 15 amino acids. The CDR3 loop is CASRPTGLNNSPLHF. In DNA form, the CDR3 reads TGCGCCAGCAGACCGACAGGGCTAAATAATTCACCCCTCCACTTT.

This chain connects TRBV7-3 to TRBJ1-2, with a tentative D call TRBD1 (6 bases). This CDR3 is built from 15 residues. V shed 2 bases and J shed 4 bases, with 14 bases lying between them. The germline CDR1 and CDR2 sequences are SGHTA and FQGTGA. CDR3 sequence (DNA): TGTGCCAGCAGCTTACGGAGAGGGGGGGTCTATGGCTACACCTTC. This encodes CASSLRRGGVYGYTF.

The CDR3, as DNA: TGTGCCAGCAGCTATCCTGGGGGGGAGGGGGTTAAGACCCAGTACTTC. Translation gives CASSYPGGEGVKTQYF. V usage is TRBV11-2 and J usage is TRBJ2-5, with a weak D call TRBD2 (7 bases). There are 16 residues in the CDR3. The V end was cut by 4 bases, the J end by 6 bases, with 21 bases between. Germline V lookup: CDR1 SGHAT, CDR2 FQNNGV.

The rearrangement links TRBV5-1 to TRBJ1-1, with no clear D. This CDR3 region has 14 residues. The germline V gene encodes CDR1 SGHRS and CDR2 YFSETQ. The ends were cut back, 0 bases at V and 1 base at J, with 7 bases in the middle. The CDR3 loop is CASSLETGNTEAFF. The CDR3 DNA is TGCGCCAGCAGCTTGGAGACGGGGAACACTGAAGCTTTCTTT.

The V and J genes are TRBV2 and TRBJ1-4, with D possibly matching TRBD1 (5 bases). Trimming pared 3 bases from V and 13 bases from J, leaving 12 bases between. The CDR3 sequence is 12 residues long. Germline V lookup: CDR1 SNHLY, CDR2 FYNNEI. CDR3 coding DNA: TGTGCCAGCAGTGAGTTGGGGAGGGGACTGTTTTTT. Protein product: CASSELGRGLFF.

This chain joins TRBV12-2 and TRBJ1-5; whether TRBD1, the table's D call, matches the DNA was not checked. TRBV12-2 has pseudogene status. This CDR3 region has 15 residues. CDR3 sequence (DNA): TGTGCAACCGAAATGGGGGACAGCCTCAATCAGCCCCAGCATTTT. This codes for CATEMGDSLNQPQHF.

V gene TRBV2 combines with J gene TRBJ1-5; a weak D match, TRBD1 (5 bases). Trimming took off 4 bases at V and 7 bases at J, with 14 bases between the two ends. The V gene's germline CDR1 is SNHLY and CDR2 FYNNEI. This CDR3 is built from 14 residues. The CDR3 DNA reads as TGTGCCAGCAGTGTCGGGCAGGGAGGACAGCCCCAGCATTTT. The encoded protein is CASSVGQGGQPQHF.

The chain carries TRBV6-5 and TRBJ1-1, with D perhaps TRBD1 (6 bases). The CDR3 length is 12 residues. CDR1 is MNHEY, CDR2 SVGAGI, per germline. Trimming removed 4 bases from V and 8 bases from J, with 11 bases in between. Here the CDR3 DNA reads TGTGCCAGCAGTTGGCTAGGGACAGAAGCTTTCTTT. Translation gives CASSWLGTEAFF.

This chain connects TRBV23-1 to TRBJ1-3, with D possibly matching TRBD1 (5 bases). TRBV23-1 is recorded as an ORF, its role being uncertain. Trimming removed 2 bases at V and 4 bases at J, with 15 bases between. This CDR3 has 16 residues. The CDR3 is CASSQLRGIGGNTIYF. CDR3 sequence (DNA): TGCGCCAGCAGTCAACTTCGGGGGATAGGGGGAAACACCATATATTTT.

The J gene is TRBJ2-1, the V gene TRBV5-4; weak D call: TRBD1 (5 bases). Germline lookup yields CDR1 SGHNT and CDR2 YYREEE (reference sequence). Trimming cost V 0 bases and J 6 bases, with 7 bases left between them. The CDR3 contains 13 residues. The CDR3 bases are TGTGCCAGCAGCTTGGACAGGATCAATGAGCAGTTCTTC. This sequence encodes CASSLDRINEQFF.

This sequence joins TRBV25-1 and TRBJ1-1; D call uncertain. V lost 0 bases and J lost 1, with 9 bases in between. Germline CDR1 and CDR2: MGHDK and SYGVNS. This CDR3 contains 15 residues. The CDR3 is CASSEYGQPNTEAFF. The CDR3, as DNA: TGTGCCAGCAGTGAATATGGGCAGCCGAACACTGAAGCTTTCTTT.

The gene calls are TRBV7-9 and TRBJ2-7, with 10 bases fitting TRBD1. This CDR3 is built from 15 residues. Germline V gene sequence: CDR1 SEHNR, CDR2 FQNEAQ (reference sequence). V dropped 7 bases and J dropped 3; count of bases not matched to a gene: 9. The CDR3 is CASTVDRDRGYEQYF. The CDR3 bases are TGTGCCAGCACCGTTGACCGGGACAGGGGCTACGAGCAGTACTTC.

The rearrangement joins TRBV7-8 to TRBJ2-7; no clear D. The length of the CDR3 is 16 residues. Germline assignment: CDR1 SGHVS and CDR2 FQNEAQ. The V gene lost 3 bases and the J gene lost 4 bases, with 19 bases spanning the gap. CDR3 nucleotides: TGTGCCAGCAGCTTTTTGAATCTGAGGATTACTTACGAGCAGTACTTC. Its protein product is CASSFLNLRITYEQYF.

The V call is TRBV7-3, the J call TRBJ2-6; a weak D match, TRBD1 (5 bases). The CDR3 runs to 15 residues. Per germline, CDR1 SGHTA and CDR2 FQGTGA. V was pared by 2 bases and J by 4 bases, with 9 bases between. The CDR3 nucleotides read TGTGCCAGCAGCTTATCAGGGCCCGGGGCCAACGTCCTGACTTTC. Protein product: CASSLSGPGANVLTF.

The chain joins TRBV6-1 to TRBJ2-7; 11 positions agree with TRBD2. The germline CDR1 and CDR2 sequences are MNHNS and SASEGT. The CDR3 spans 15 residues. The V and J ends lost 7 bases and 4 bases, in that order; junction bases with no gene match: 9. CDR3: CASIKRLAGFYEQYF. CDR3 sequence (DNA): TGTGCCAGCATCAAGCGACTAGCGGGGTTTTACGAGCAGTACTTC.

As for this clone: Other DNA sequences in the sample encode the same CDR3. This chain joins TRBV7-2 and TRBJ2-1; D possibly corresponds to TRBD1 (6 bases). V lost 3 bases and J 5 bases, leaving 8 bases between the germline ends. CDR1 and CDR2 (germline): SGHTA, FQGNSA. The length of the CDR3 is 13 residues. The CDR3 DNA is TGTGCCAGCAGCTTCAACAGGGACAATGAGCAGTTCTTC. Translating it yields CASSFNRDNEQFF.

The V gene is TRBV27, the J gene TRBJ1-1; D remains unclear. From germline, CDR1 is MNHEY and CDR2 SMNVEV (reference sequence). Trimming removed 3 bases at V and 8 bases at J, with 16 bases between. This CDR3 has 14 residues. CDR3 sequence: CASSFPDTLSEAFF. CDR3 in DNA: TGTGCCAGCAGTTTCCCCGACACCTTATCCGAAGCTTTCTTT.

The V and J genes are TRBV5-4 and TRBJ2-3; 14 bases fit TRBD2. Germline CDR1 reads SGHNT; CDR2 reads YYREEE (reference sequence). Trimming took 4 bases from V and 3 from J; bases not matched to a gene: 13. The CDR3 covers 19 residues. CDR3 coding DNA: TGTGCCAGCAGCGCCGGGACTAGCGGGGGACAAGGTAGTACAGATACGCAGTATTTT. It is translated as CASSAGTSGGQGSTDTQYF.

The chain is built from TRBV19 and TRBJ1-5, with a possible D match to TRBD1 (5 bases). V gave up 5 bases and J gave up 3 bases, with 11 bases separating them. Per the germline V gene, CDR1 is LNHDA and CDR2 is SQIVND (reference sequence). The CDR3 contains 14 residues. The CDR3: CASSGGGDNQPQHF. The CDR3 DNA reads TGTGCCAGTAGTGGCGGGGGTGACAATCAGCCCCAGCATTTT.

About this clone: The junction differs from germline at one of its ends, possibly a read error. This chain joins TRBV11-2 and TRBJ2-5; a possible D gene is TRBD1 (5 bases). The CDR3 extends over 15 amino acids. From germline, CDR1 is SGHAT and CDR2 FQNNGV. For the CDR3, the DNA is TGTGCCAGCAGTTTAGGACGACAGCACCAAGAGACCCAGTACTTC. Translating it yields CASSLGRQHQETQYF.

V gene TRBV7-9 combines with J gene TRBJ2-1; 7 bases map to TRBD1. This CDR3 comprises 18 residues. The ends lost 6 bases at V and 8 bases at J; junction bases unmatched: 22. Looked up from germline, CDR1 is SEHNR and CDR2 is FQNEAQ (reference sequence). CDR3 region: CASRVGDRIIPPPDEQFF. The CDR3 coding sequence is TGTGCCAGCAGGGTCGGGGACAGAATAATACCACCCCCCGATGAGCAGTTCTTC.

V gene TRBV7-2 combines with J gene TRBJ2-7; 9 bases are a match to TRBD1. The trim removed 4 bases at V and 0 bases at J, leaving 7 bases unmatched. This CDR3 has 16 amino acids. Per the germline V gene, CDR1 is SGHTA and CDR2 is FQGNSA. CDR3 amino acids: CASSSPEGQGSYEQYF. The CDR3 nucleotides read TGTGCCAGCAGCTCCCCGGAGGGACAGGGCTCCTACGAGCAGTACTTC.

The chain recombines TRBV29-1 with TRBJ2-3, with D possibly matching TRBD2 (6 bases). Trimming stripped 6 bases from V and 6 bases from J, with 19 bases between. The germline CDR1 and CDR2 sequences are SQVTM and ANQGSEA. This CDR3 is built from 14 residues. The chain's CDR3 is CSVGTQTLGDTQYF. The CDR3, as DNA: TGCAGCGTGGGGACTCAAACCTTGGGGGATACGCAGTATTTT.

This chain uses TRBV19 with TRBJ1-2; D unclear. The CDR3 has 16 residues. Germline CDR1 is LNHDA and CDR2 is SQIVND (reference sequence). Trimming took 7 bases from V and 0 from J, leaving 18 bases between them. This CDR3 is CASNPRGYEANYGYTF. Here the CDR3 DNA reads TGTGCCAGTAACCCTCGGGGTTACGAGGCTAACTATGGCTACACCTTC.

The chain employs TRBV9 and TRBJ2-7; perhaps TRBD2 as D (6 bases). This CDR3 spans 14 amino acids. Germline CDR1 reads SGDLS; CDR2 reads YYNGEE. Trimming stripped 0 bases from V and 2 bases from J, with 9 bases between. DNA of the CDR3: TGTGCCAGCAGCGTAGCGGGGGAGACCTACGAGCAGTACTTC. Its protein is CASSVAGETYEQYF.

This rearrangement joins TRBV19 to TRBJ1-5; tentative D call: TRBD1 (5 bases). The CDR3 runs to 13 residues. V was clipped by 6 bases and J by 4 bases, with 10 bases between them. The V gene's germline CDR1 is LNHDA and CDR2 SQIVND (reference sequence). This CDR3 is CASRREGNQPQHF. The CDR3 DNA reads TGTGCCAGTAGGAGGGAGGGGAATCAGCCCCAGCATTTT. Using reference TRBV19 and TRBJ1-5 for the parts outside the CDR3, the full variable domain is DGGITQSPKYLFRKEGQNVTLSCEQNLNHDAMYWYRQDPGQGLRLIYYSQIVNDFQKGDIAEGYSVSREKKESFPLTVTSAQKNPTAFYLCASRREGNQPQHFGDGTRLSIL.

On this clone itself: This specimen includes other DNA sequences encoding the same CDR3. This chain connects TRBV5-1 to TRBJ1-6; the D is unclear. The CDR3 is 16 amino acids. CDR1 is SGHRS, CDR2 YFSETQ, per germline. Deletions cut 0 bases from V and 0 bases from J, with 7 bases between. DNA for the CDR3: TGCGCCAGCAGCTTGGGTGGGAGCTCCTATAATTCACCCCTCCACTTT. This sequence encodes CASSLGGSSYNSPLHF.